This T cell receptor (beta chain) was retrieved from a study of blood T cell repertoires in COVID-19. Repertoires were generated with immunoSEQ multiplex PCR, while TCRdb's copy carries only in-frame clones and drops some. The repertoire holds around 110,000 clones, roughly 84% seen once, with roughly 4% in the top ten. The CDR3 runs to 17 residues. Trimming removed 1 base from V and 0 bases from J; junction bases left unmatched: 6. From germline, CDR1 is SGHTA and CDR2 FQGTGA. This chain connects TRBV7-3 to TRBJ1-5; 7 positions agree with TRBD1. The TCR sequence derives from a woman in her 30s who had recovered from COVID-19. The sample taken for sequencing was PBMCs or T cells enriched from blood (not recorded which). The CDR3 nucleotides read TGTGCCAGCAGCTTAATGGCAGGGGGTTTTAGCAATCAGCCCCAGCATTTT. Its protein is CASSLMAGGFSNQPQHF.